The 13 T cell receptor beta chains given below trace back to one sample, sequenced in a study of tumor-infiltrating lymphocytes in primary liver carcinoma. Researchers generated TCR beta cDNA from roughly 500 ng of total RNA, relying on a constant-region primer. Slightly modified ARM-PCR with three nested multiplex PCR rounds yielded TCR beta libraries. Forward primers for TRBV1-TRBV30 and a C-beta reverse primer served the first two PCR rounds, at 10 cycles each. MiXCR, run by TCRdb on the multiplex PCR reads, gives a single entry per CDR3 protein. The sample has a few hundred thousand distinct CDR3 sequences, 58% seen once. They got blood RNA out of unsorted whole blood and also pulled out germline DNA. Sequencing was performed on peripheral blood. The source is a woman younger than 45 with primary liver carcinoma and hepatitis B virus infection.

In regard to this clonotype: Its ends do not fully match the called genes, so a read error is possible. The chain couples TRBV5-4 to TRBJ2-3; D is perhaps TRBD1 or TRBD2 (5 bases each). This CDR3 contains 15 residues. From germline, CDR1 is SGHNT and CDR2 YYREEE (reference sequence). The CDR3 DNA is TGTGCCAGCAGCTTGTACGGGATAGGCACAGGTACGCAATATTTT. Encoded protein: CASSLYGIGTGTQYF.

The gene calls are TRBV11-2 and TRBJ2-1, with 7 bases lining up with TRBD1. V lost 5 bases and J lost 7; bases outside the gene matches: 23. This CDR3 has 19 residues. Germline CDR1 SGHAT, CDR2 FQNNGV. The CDR3 bases are TGTGCCAGCAGCCCCGGTGCTGTGAATAGGGGGCGCTGGTGGAATGAGCAGTTCTTC. Its translation is CASSPGAVNRGRWWNEQFF.

This clonotype was found a few times. The gene calls are TRBV12-3 or TRBV12-4 and TRBJ2-3, with 9 bases that match TRBD1. This CDR3 is built from 20 residues. V trimming: 5 bases; J trimming: 7 bases; junction bases outside the gene matches: 25. CDR3 protein: CASSGAGQGESSGGPNTQYF. CDR3 sequence (DNA): TGTGCCAGCAGTGGGGCGGGACAGGGCGAATCGAGCGGAGGACCAAATACGCAGTATTTT.

Worth noting for this clonotype: The missing conserved phenylalanine or tryptophan at the end of this CDR3 makes a read error likely. The gene calls are TRBV5-1 and TRBJ2-7; D unresolved. This CDR3 comprises 14 residues. Germline CDR1 is SGHRS and CDR2 is YFSETQ. The V and J ends lost 4 bases and 3 bases respectively, with 14 bases between them. The CDR3 protein is CASSPPGARYEQYS. CDR3 nucleotides: TGCGCCAGCAGCCCACCCGGAGCCCGCTACGAGCAGTACTCC.

The chain uses TRBV7-9 and TRBJ1-1; D is undetermined. V lost 5 bases and J lost 5, with 9 bases in between. CDR3 length equals 12 residues. Per the germline V gene, CDR1 is SEHNR and CDR2 is FQNEAQ (reference sequence). Here the CDR3 DNA reads TGTGCCAGCAGCCTCCGATGGACTGAAGCTTTCTTT. Its translation is CASSLRWTEAFF.

This clonotype was picked up a small number of times. This may arise from a read error, as a much more abundant clone is one base away. V usage is TRBV11-2 and J usage is TRBJ2-3, with 9 bases identical to TRBD2. Per the germline V gene, CDR1 is SGHAT and CDR2 is FQNNGV. V shed 2 bases and J 2 bases; nucleotides not matched to a gene: 8. The CDR3 contains 17 residues. This CDR3 reads CASSLSGAGGYTDTQYF. In DNA, the CDR3 is TGTGCCAGCAGCTTAAGTGGGGCGGGAGGGTACACAGATACGCAGTATTTT.

To note about this clonotype: A much larger clone sits a single nucleotide away, making a read error possible. The genes are TRBV29-1 and TRBJ2-1; D is perhaps TRBD1 or TRBD2 (5 bases each). CDR3 length: 10 residues. Germline CDR1 is SQVTM and CDR2 is ANQGSEA. The CDR3 nucleotides are TGCAGCGGAGGGGAAAATGAGCGGTTCTTC. It is translated as CSGGENERFF.

Points on this clonotype: One base away lies a much larger clone, so this may be a sequencing read error. This chain joins TRBV4-1 and TRBJ2-7, with TRBD2 identical over 8 bases. Germline V gene lookup returns CDR1 MGHRA and CDR2 YSYEKL. The CDR3 extends over 13 amino acids. V trimming: 4 bases; J trimming: 6 bases; junction bases outside the gene matches: 5. CDR3 in DNA: TGCGCCAGCAGCCGGACCCTAGCGGGCGAGCAGTACTTC. This sequence encodes CASSRTLAGEQYF.

Points on this clonotype: A much larger clone lies a single base off, so this may be a read error. V gene TRBV6-5 combines with J gene TRBJ2-7; D is perhaps TRBD1 or TRBD2 (5 bases each). CDR1 MNHEY and CDR2 SVGAGI come from the germline V gene. CDR3 size: 15 residues. The CDR3 DNA reads TGTGCCAGCAGTTACGGGGCAGGGAGCTCCTACGGGCAGTACTTC. Translated, it gives CASSYGAGSSYGQYF.

Ten or more counts support this clonotype. The genes are TRBV11-2 and TRBJ2-1; D may be TRBD2 (5 bases). Trimming took off 4 bases at V and 0 bases at J, with 10 bases between the two ends. CDR3 length equals 15 residues. Germline V lookup: CDR1 SGHAT, CDR2 FQNNGV. DNA of the CDR3: TGTGCCAGCAGCTCACAGCGGAACTCCTACAATGAGCAGTTCTTC. Its protein is CASSSQRNSYNEQFF.

Notes on this clonotype: A read error may be the cause here, since a much bigger clone is one base away. The rearrangement joins TRBV14 to TRBJ1-2, with a tentative D call TRBD1 (6 bases). Germline assignment: CDR1 SGHDN and CDR2 FVKESK. This CDR3 contains 13 residues. V was clipped by 4 bases and J by 5 bases, with 11 bases between them. The CDR3 nucleotides read TGTGCCAGCAGCCCTCGGAGGGGGTATGGCTACACCTTC. It specifies CASSPRRGYGYTF. Using reference TRBV14 and TRBJ1-2 for the parts outside the CDR3, the full variable domain is EAGVTQFPSHSVIEKGQTVTLRCDPISGHDNLYWYRRVMGKEIKFLLHFVKESKQDESGMPNNRFLAERTGGTYSTLKVQPAELEDSGVYFCASSPRRGYGYTFGSGTRLTVV.

This rearrangement joins TRBV7-8 to TRBJ2-1; D perhaps matches TRBD2 (6 bases). This CDR3 has 15 residues. V gave up 5 bases and J gave up 5 bases, with 16 bases separating them. CDR1 is SGHVS and CDR2 is FQNEAQ in the germline V gene. The CDR3 DNA reads as TGTGCCAGCAGCGAGTTCGGGGGACGGAACAATGAGCAGTTCTTC. Translating it yields CASSEFGGRNNEQFF. Full variable domain (outside the CDR3, taken from reference TRBV7-8 and TRBJ2-1): GAGVSQSPRYKVAKRGQDVALRCDPISGHVSLFWYQQALGQGPEFLTYFQNEAQLDKSGLPSDRFFAERPEGSVSTLKIQRTQQEDSAVYLCASSEFGGRNNEQFFGPGTRLTVL.

Many counts were recorded for this clonotype. The V call is TRBV29-1, the J call TRBJ1-1; D call uncertain. Per the germline V gene, CDR1 is SQVTM and CDR2 is ANQGSEA. Trimming took off 1 base at V and 3 bases at J, with 9 bases between the two ends. This CDR3 spans 13 amino acids. DNA for the CDR3: TGCAGCGTTGAAGCGTGGCAGGACACTGAAGCTTTCTTT. Translated, it gives CSVEAWQDTEAFF.